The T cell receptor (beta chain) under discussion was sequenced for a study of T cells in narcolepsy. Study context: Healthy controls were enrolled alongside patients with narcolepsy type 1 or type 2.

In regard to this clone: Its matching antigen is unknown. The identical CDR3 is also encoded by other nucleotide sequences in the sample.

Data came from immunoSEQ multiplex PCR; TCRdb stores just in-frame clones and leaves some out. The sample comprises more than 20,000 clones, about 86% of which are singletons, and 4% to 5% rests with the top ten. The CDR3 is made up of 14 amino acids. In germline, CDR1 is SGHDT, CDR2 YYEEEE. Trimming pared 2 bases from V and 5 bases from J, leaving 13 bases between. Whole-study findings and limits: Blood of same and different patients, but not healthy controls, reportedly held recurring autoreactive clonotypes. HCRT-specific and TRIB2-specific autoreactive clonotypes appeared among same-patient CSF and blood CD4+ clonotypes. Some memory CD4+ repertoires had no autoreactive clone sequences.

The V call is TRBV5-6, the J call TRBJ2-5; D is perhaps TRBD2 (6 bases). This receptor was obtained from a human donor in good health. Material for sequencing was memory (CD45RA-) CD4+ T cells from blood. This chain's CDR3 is CASSFDGGKETQYF. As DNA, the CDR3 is TGTGCCAGCAGCTTCGATGGCGGGAAGGAGACCCAGTACTTC. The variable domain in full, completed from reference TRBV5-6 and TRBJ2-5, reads DAGVTQSPTHLIKTRGQQVTLRCSPKSGHDTVSWYQQALGQGPQFIFQYYEEEERQRGNFPDRFSGHQFPNYSSELNVNALLLGDSALYLCASSFDGGKETQYFGPGTRLLVL.